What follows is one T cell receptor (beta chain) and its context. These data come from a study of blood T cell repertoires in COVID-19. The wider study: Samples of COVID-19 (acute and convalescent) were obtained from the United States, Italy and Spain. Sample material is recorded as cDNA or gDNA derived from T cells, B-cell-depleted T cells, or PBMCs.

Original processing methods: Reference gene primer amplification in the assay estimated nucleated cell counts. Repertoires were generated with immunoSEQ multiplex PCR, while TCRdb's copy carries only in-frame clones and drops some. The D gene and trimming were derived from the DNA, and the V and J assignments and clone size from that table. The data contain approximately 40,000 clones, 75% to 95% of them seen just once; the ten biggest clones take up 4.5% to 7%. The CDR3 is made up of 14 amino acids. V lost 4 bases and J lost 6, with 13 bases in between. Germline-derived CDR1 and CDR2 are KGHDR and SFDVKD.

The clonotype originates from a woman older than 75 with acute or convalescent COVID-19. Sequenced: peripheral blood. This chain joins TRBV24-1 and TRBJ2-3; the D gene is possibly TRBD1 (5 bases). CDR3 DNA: TGTGCCACCAGTGACAAGACGACAGCTGATACGCAGTATTTT. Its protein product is CATSDKTTADTQYF.